This T cell receptor (beta chain) was sequenced during a study of blood T cell repertoires in COVID-19. Looking at the study overall: Samples taken during acute and convalescent COVID-19 were collected in the United States, Italy and Spain. T cells, B-cell-depleted T cells, or PBMCs supplied cDNA or gDNA.

Seattle patient enrollment occurred during active infection, with longitudinal follow-up thereafter. Per the original methods: Estimates of nucleated cell counts were drawn from the amplification of reference gene primers. TCRdb's copy holds only in-frame clones and misses some; the assay was immunoSEQ multiplex PCR. Clone size and V and J calls were adopted from that table, with D and trimming inferred from the DNA. The sample has about 280,000 clones; approximately 86% are singletons. The germline V gene has CDR1 MNHEY and CDR2 SMNVEV (reference sequence). V was clipped by 2 bases and J by 0 bases, with 13 bases between them. CDR3 length equals 16 residues. This clone showed up just a few times.

The chain recombines TRBV27 with TRBJ1-1; maybe TRBD1 (6 bases). The clonotype comes from a woman in her 70s with COVID-19, enrolled during active disease. Sequencing used peripheral blood. DNA for the CDR3: TGTGCCAGCAGTTTACGGCCTGACAGGCTGAACACTGAAGCTTTCTTT. This sequence encodes CASSLRPDRLNTEAFF.